This TCR beta chain was captured by sequencing in a study of T-cell memory formation after mild COVID-19 (dated by TCRdb to the early 2020s). Study-wide context: TCR sequence clusters from the two donors were largely donor specific. In a couple of donors, T-cell clones that expanded and contracted after mild COVID-19 were followed by sequencing TCRalpha and TCRbeta repertoires longitudinally. The cohort comprised two young, previously healthy adult volunteers, one female and one male. Points the paper makes about the study in general: Only a couple of mild cases were covered by the study, and larger cohorts that include severe cases with pre-infection samples were considered necessary. From day 15 to 85, contracting clones showed balanced CD4/CD8 phenotypes, whereas a second wave of clones that expanded from day 15 to 37 leaned towards CD4+. Contracting CD4+ clones were found mainly in CM and EM memory subsets, while CD8+ clones were enriched in EMRA. Some responding clones were detected in pre-infection memory, which suggested that pre-existing cross-reactive memory T cells had joined the SARS-CoV-2 response. SARS-CoV-2 specificity of the second-wave clones peaking on day 37 was not confirmed.

PBMCs were isolated by Ficoll-Paque density gradient centrifugation. The table lists this clonotype with a count of one. Its specific antigen is unknown. Base qualities are not recorded, but no much larger clone differs from it by a single base. One read yields weak evidence. The reads were generated on an Illumina NovaSeq 6000. cDNA libraries for TCRalpha and TCRbeta were prepared by 5'RACE using constant-segment primers, with sample barcodes and unique molecular identifiers added. Trizol reagent was used to extract RNA from every sample. Amplification of the libraries took two PCR steps, and the second step added a second sample barcode plus Illumina TruSeq adapters. Libraries were sequenced on an Illumina NovaSeq with 2 x 150 bp paired-end reads. Processing in the source paper ran as follows. Reads were demultiplexed and collapsed into UMI-guided consensus sequences with migec v1.2.7. Using mixcr v2.1.11, UMI consensuses were aligned to TRA and TRB V and J templates and then assembled into clonotypes. Clonotypes were classified as expanded or contracted when called significant by both edgeR and NoisET, with noise models trained on biological replicates. edgeR calls used a false discovery rate-adjusted p below 0.01 and a log2 fold-change threshold of 1. As an exploratory analysis of dynamics, max-normalized trajectories of the 1000 most abundant clonotypes were examined by PCA with hierarchical clustering. Separately sequenced CD4+ and CD8+ repertoires were used to assign the CD4 or CD8 phenotype of responding clones. The public sequencing data were trimmed at Q25 with fastp and processed into clonotypes with MiXCR by TCRdb, which kept only in-frame beta chains. CDR3 protein sequences are deduplicated, and each keeps its most common genes and DNA. The V and J calls reflect TCRdb's pipeline rather than the authors' work. This sample is represented by some 300,000 distinct CDR3 sequences; 20% to 25% of them were singletons. Roughly 23% of the sample is taken by the ten largest.

Cut back by 8 bases and 5 bases, the V and J ends lie 10 bases apart. The germline V gene supplies CDR1 ENHRY and CDR2 SYGVKD. From the cysteine up to the phenylalanine, the CDR3 has a length of 12 residues. CDR3 DNA only is kept here, 36 bases in frame from base 1. The origin of this receptor is a man between 18 and 29 years old who had mild COVID-19 (a few samples of this study predate the infection). The sample titles of this study are shuffled in the database, so cell type and time point are left out; the donor was told from shared clones. The sequence is built from TRBV10-3 and TRBJ1-5; the D gene is not confidently resolved. Sequences were obtained from PBMCs or a T cell subset sorted from them (not recorded which). The CDR3 reads as follows: CAIGDSYQPQHF. Read as DNA, the sequence is TGTGCCATCGGGGATAGTTATCAGCCCCAGCATTTT.